This entry lists 28 T cell receptor beta chains sequenced from one sample in a study of CD8 T cells in Susac syndrome. RNA in amounts of roughly 0.5 to 1 ug was reverse transcribed with random hexamers. TCRdb reprocessed the immunoSEQ multiplex PCR reads via MiXCR and lists one record per CDR3 protein. This table has some 75,000 distinct CDR3 sequences, 93% appearing once. The sample taken for sequencing was CD8+ T cells from PBMCs. The receptors were gathered from a human donor with Susac syndrome.

The rearrangement uses TRBV7-9 and TRBJ2-7, with a tentative D call TRBD2 (6 bases). With 4 bases removed from V and 1 base from J, the gap between germline ends came to 17 bases. Germline V gene data show CDR1 as SEHNR and CDR2 as FQNEAQ (reference sequence). The CDR3 loop spans 16 amino acids. Written as DNA, the CDR3 is TGTGCCAGCAGCTCTTCGGCGGGGACGGCTTCCTACGAGCAGTACTTC. The encoded protein is CASSSSAGTASYEQYF. The full variable domain, in which reference TRBV7-9 and TRBJ2-7 provide the parts outside the CDR3, is DTGVSQNPRHKITKRGQNVTFRCDPISEHNRLYWYRQTLGQGPEFLTYFQNEAQLEKSRLLSDRFSAERPKGSFSTLEIQRTEQGDSAMYLCASSSSAGTASYEQYFGPGTRLTVT.

The chain uses TRBV5-1 and TRBJ2-1; no reliable D call. V dropped 0 bases and J dropped 8 bases, with 15 bases sitting between them. This CDR3 region has 15 residues. Germline V gene lookup returns CDR1 SGHRS and CDR2 YFSETQ. DNA of the CDR3: TGCGCCAGCAGCTTGGCGCTAGGGATTAGGGATGAGCAGTTCTTC. Its protein is CASSLALGIRDEQFF.

The rearrangement links TRBV4-3 to TRBJ2-2; unclear D gene. Trimming took 1 base from V and 2 from J, leaving 17 bases between them. Germline CDR1 is LGHNA and CDR2 is YSLEER. The CDR3 length is 18 residues. CDR3 protein: CASSQVYLPYSNTGELFF. The CDR3 nucleotides read TGCGCCAGCAGCCAAGTATATCTACCCTACTCCAACACCGGGGAGCTGTTTTTT.

The rearrangement uses TRBV7-9 and TRBJ2-1; 8 nucleotides align to TRBD2. After removal of 8 bases from V and 8 bases from J, the junction contained 5 bases not matched to a gene. The CDR3 is 12 amino acids. The germline CDR1 and CDR2 sequences are SEHNR and FQNEAQ (reference sequence). Here the CDR3 DNA reads TGTGCCAGCGACGCGGGGGGAGATGAGCAGTTCTTC. Translation gives CASDAGGDEQFF.

The chain combines TRBV5-1 with TRBJ2-5, with D unresolved. Trimming pared 3 bases from V and 5 bases from J, leaving 11 bases between. Per germline, CDR1 SGHRS and CDR2 YFSETQ. The CDR3 sequence is 13 residues long. CDR3 coding DNA: TGCGCCAGCAGCTCGAGTTTATGGGAGACCCAGTACTTC. Translated: CASSSSLWETQYF.

This sequence joins TRBV20-1 and TRBJ1-5; no clear D gene. Germline assignment: CDR1 DFQATT and CDR2 SNEGSKA (reference sequence). Between the trimmed V and J ends, which lost 3 bases and 4 bases, there was a span of 7 bases. The CDR3 consists of 12 residues. The CDR3 DNA reads TGCAGTGCTAGTCTGGTAAATCAGCCCCAGCATTTT. Its protein product is CSASLVNQPQHF.

V and J are TRBV7-8 and TRBJ2-7, with a tentative D call TRBD1 (6 bases). The CDR3 totals 15 residues. The V end was cut by 1 base, the J end by 2 bases, with 12 bases between. CDR1 SGHVS and CDR2 FQNEAQ come from the germline V gene. CDR3 sequence: CASSLGQGTTYEQYF. The CDR3 nucleotides read TGTGCCAGCAGCTTAGGGCAGGGGACCACCTACGAGCAGTACTTC.

The rearrangement joins TRBV4-3 to TRBJ1-4; no clear D gene. There are 15 residues in the CDR3. V was clipped by 0 bases and J by 4 bases, with 9 bases between them. The germline gives CDR1 LGHNA, CDR2 YSLEER. In nucleotides, the CDR3 is TGCGCCAGCAGCCAAGAGGGCGGCAATAATGAAAAACTGTTTTTT. Protein sequence: CASSQEGGNNEKLFF.

The chain couples TRBV20-1 to TRBJ2-7; 7 bases line up with TRBD1. CDR1 and CDR2 from the germline V gene are DFQATT and SNEGSKA (reference sequence). Trimming took 6 bases from V and 0 from J; bases not matched to a gene: 11. The CDR3 totals 15 residues. The CDR3 here is CSAGFGTESSYEQYF. The CDR3 nucleotides are TGCAGTGCAGGGTTTGGGACAGAGAGCTCCTACGAGCAGTACTTC.

V and J are TRBV7-3 and TRBJ1-2; D possibly corresponds to TRBD1 (5 bases). Trimming stripped 5 bases from V and 6 bases from J, with 13 bases between. CDR1 is SGHTA, CDR2 FQGTGA, per germline. The CDR3 covers 13 residues. CDR3 sequence (DNA): TGTGCCAGCAGCCGGGACCCGGAGGATGGCTACACCTTC. This codes for CASSRDPEDGYTF.

V and J are TRBV7-9 and TRBJ2-1; 10 bases agree with TRBD1. The CDR3 extends over 15 amino acids. The germline CDR1 and CDR2 sequences are SEHNR and FQNEAQ (reference sequence). V trimming: 4 bases; J trimming: 8 bases; junction bases outside the gene matches: 8. CDR3 sequence: CASSSAGQGEDEQFF. CDR3 bases: TGTGCCAGCAGCTCGGCCGGACAGGGGGAAGATGAGCAGTTCTTC.

The chain carries TRBV2 and TRBJ2-6; the match to TRBD1 covers 9 bases. The CDR3 runs to 17 residues. V was clipped by 6 bases and J by 2 bases; unmatched bases: 8. Germline lookup yields CDR1 SNHLY and CDR2 FYNNEI. In nucleotides, the CDR3 is TGTGCCAGCAGCTCGGGACAGGGACTTGCTGGGGCCAACGTCCTGACTTTC. Amino acids: CASSSGQGLAGANVLTF.

This clonotype occurred once. This chain connects TRBV18 to TRBJ2-7; D ambiguous. CDR3 size: 11 residues. Germline CDR1 reads KGHSH; CDR2 reads LQKENI. V gave up 4 bases and J gave up 0 bases, with 1 base separating them. This CDR3 is CASSRSYEQYF. The CDR3, as DNA: TGTGCCAGCTCACGCTCCTACGAGCAGTACTTC.

This CDR3 is CASAPIPYNEQFF. The DNA of the CDR3 is TGTGCCAGCGCGCCTATTCCCTACAATGAGCAGTTCTTC. The J gene is TRBJ2-1, the V gene TRBV2; D not resolved. CDR3 size: 13 residues. Trimming left V 8 bases short and J 2 bases short, with 10 bases between. Germline loops: CDR1 SNHLY, CDR2 FYNNEI. The whole variable domain, remainder taken from reference TRBV2 and TRBJ2-1, is EPEVTQTPSHQVTQMGQEVILRCVPISNHLYFYWYRQILGQKVEFLVSFYNNEISEKSEIFDDQFSVERPDGSNFTLKIRSTKLEDSAMYFCASAPIPYNEQFFGPGTRLTVL.

The rearrangement links TRBV18 to TRBJ1-5; the D gene is possibly TRBD1 (6 bases). This CDR3 spans 16 amino acids. Germline CDR1 and CDR2: KGHSH and LQKENI. V was shortened by 2 bases and J by 2 bases, with 13 bases between the two germline ends. The CDR3 DNA is TGTGCCAGCTCACCAGAATTTCCAGGGGGCAATCAGCCCCAGCATTTT. Its protein product is CASSPEFPGGNQPQHF.

V gene TRBV19 combines with J gene TRBJ2-5; maybe TRBD2 (5 bases). The CDR3 extends over 14 amino acids. Trimming took off 3 bases at V and 1 base at J, with 9 bases between the two ends. Germline CDR1 LNHDA, CDR2 SQIVND (reference sequence). The CDR3 protein is CASSIGLAQETQYF. Written as DNA, the CDR3 is TGTGCCAGTAGTATCGGTCTAGCCCAAGAGACCCAGTACTTC.

The rearrangement links TRBV9 to TRBJ2-7; no firm D call. Germline V gene lookup returns CDR1 SGDLS and CDR2 YYNGEE. Trimming cost V 1 base and J 6 bases, with 11 bases left between them. CDR3 length equals 13 residues. DNA for the CDR3: TGTGCCAGCAGCGTAAGCCAGGACCGCGAGCAGTACTTC. It specifies CASSVSQDREQYF.

The J gene is TRBJ2-3, the V gene TRBV7-8; no firm D call. Germline CDR1 and CDR2: SGHVS and FQNEAQ. V lost 5 bases and J 2 bases, leaving 17 bases between the germline ends. The CDR3 is made up of 16 amino acids. CDR3 in amino acids: CASSPPGPVTTDTQYF. The CDR3 bases are TGTGCCAGCAGCCCCCCGGGCCCAGTAACCACAGATACGCAGTATTTT.

The chain uses TRBV7-9 and TRBJ1-5, with 8 bases identical to TRBD1. The CDR3 has 16 amino acids. CDR1 SEHNR and CDR2 FQNEAQ come from the germline V gene (reference sequence). Trimming took 4 bases from V and 2 from J; bases not matched to a gene: 7. The CDR3 loop reads CASSYGTGRGNQPQHF. The CDR3, as DNA: TGTGCCAGCAGCTACGGGACAGGCCGGGGCAATCAGCCCCAGCATTTT.

This chain uses TRBV7-9 with TRBJ2-7, with D uncertain. Germline CDR1 SEHNR, CDR2 FQNEAQ (reference sequence). The V end lost 1 base, the J end lost 0 bases, and 7 bases lay between the germline ends. The length of the CDR3 is 14 residues. The CDR3 is CASSLGASSYEQYF. CDR3 coding DNA: TGTGCCAGCAGCTTAGGGGCGAGCTCCTACGAGCAGTACTTC.

This chain links TRBV3-1 with TRBJ2-5; D gene unclear. The CDR3 is made up of 15 amino acids. Germline V lookup: CDR1 LGHDT, CDR2 YNNKEL (reference sequence). Trimming removed 1 base at V and 1 base at J, with 10 bases between. The CDR3 region has the DNA TGTGCCAGCAGCCAAGCACATTCTTTCCAAGAGACCCAGTACTTC. Translation gives CASSQAHSFQETQYF.

The chain joins TRBV11-2 to TRBJ2-7; maybe TRBD2 (7 bases). The CDR3 covers 15 residues. V was cut by 0 bases and J by 4 bases, with 13 bases left in between. Germline loops: CDR1 SGHAT, CDR2 FQNNGV. CDR3 nucleotides: TGTGCCAGCAGCTTAGAAACCAGCGGGACATACGAGCAGTACTTC. Encoded protein: CASSLETSGTYEQYF.

The chain links TRBV7-2 to TRBJ2-7; D possibly corresponds to TRBD2 (6 bases). V was trimmed by 5 bases and J by 8 bases, leaving 16 bases between them. There are 13 residues in the CDR3. From germline, CDR1 is SGHTA and CDR2 FQGNSA. CDR3 in DNA: TGTGCCAGCAGCCGACTAGGGGCCGACCAGCAGTACTTC. Its protein is CASSRLGADQQYF. The full variable domain, rest sourced from reference TRBV7-2 and TRBJ2-7, is GAGVSQSPSNKVTEKGKDVELRCDPISGHTALYWYRQSLGQGLEFLIYFQGNSAPDKSGLPSDRFSAERTGGSVSTLTIQRTQQEDSAVYLCASSRLGADQQYFGPGTRLTVT.

This clonotype occurred a few times. The V call is TRBV4-2, the J call TRBJ2-1, with a possible D match to TRBD2 (5 bases). V lost 4 bases, J lost 3 bases, and 7 bases lay in between. From germline, CDR1 is LGHNA and CDR2 YNFKEQ. The CDR3 runs to 13 residues. The CDR3 region is CASSPGFYNEQFF. The CDR3, as DNA: TGTGCCAGCAGCCCGGGATTCTACAATGAGCAGTTCTTC.

The chain is built from TRBV9 and TRBJ2-7, with 8 bases that match TRBD1. The CDR3 length is 14 residues. V was clipped by 0 bases and J by 2 bases; unmatched bases: 1. The germline CDR1 and CDR2 sequences are SGDLS and YYNGEE. The CDR3 DNA reads as TGTGCCAGCAGCGTAGGGACAGGGACCTACGAGCAGTACTTC. Translation gives CASSVGTGTYEQYF.

A single count supports this clonotype. The rearrangement links TRBV12-3 or TRBV12-4 to TRBJ1-6; unclear D gene. V lost 5 bases to trimming and J lost 14 bases, with 16 bases between them. The CDR3 length is 13 residues. This chain's CDR3 is CASSPQLAGALHF. In nucleotides, the CDR3 is TGTGCCAGCAGTCCCCAATTAGCGGGAGCCCTCCACTTT.

The V and J genes are TRBV19 and TRBJ1-5; 7 nucleotides line up with TRBD1. There are 15 residues in the CDR3. Germline lookup yields CDR1 LNHDA and CDR2 SQIVND (reference sequence). Unmatched junction bases numbered 9, after V lost 6 bases and J lost 4 bases. CDR3 region: CASSPQGFRNQPQHF. DNA for the CDR3: TGTGCCAGTAGCCCACAGGGGTTTAGGAATCAGCCCCAGCATTTT.

The rearrangement links TRBV29-1 to TRBJ1-5, with TRBD1 matching 9 bases. CDR1 and CDR2 from the germline V gene are SQVTM and ANQGSEA. This CDR3 has 12 amino acids. The J segment lost 6 bases and the V segment lost 4 bases, leaving 1 base of the junction unmatched. DNA for the CDR3: TGCAGCGTTGCGACAGGGGGTCAGCCCCAGCATTTT. Protein sequence: CSVATGGQPQHF.